This is a list of T cell receptor beta chains from one sample in a study of cytomegalovirus exposure and HLA in healthy donors. Generated by immunoSEQ multiplex PCR, the TCRdb table keeps only in-frame clones and is missing some. This sample has just over 20,000 clones, with 97% found just once. The sequenced material came from PBMCs. The receptors were gathered from a young man in good health and CMV-seropositive. CDR3s include the opening cysteine and the closing phenylalanine or tryptophan. Each record gives: D gene, J gene, clone size, V gene, CDR3 protein, CDR3 DNA. The D gene is left open where the match is weak. Expanded clones get a size class; other rows say once, few or many, or leave the size out.

>TRBD2|TRBJ2-2|NA|TRBV25-1
CASSAASGIGTGELFF
TGTGCCAGCAGTGCCGCTAGCGGGATCGGCACCGGGGAGCTGTTTTTT
>NA|TRBJ2-3|NA|TRBV4-3
CASSRDTGEGADTQYF
TGCGCCAGCAGCCGAGATACGGGGGAGGGGGCAGATACGCAGTATTTT
>NA|TRBJ2-1|NA|TRBV11-3
CASSLGQYNEQFF
TGTGCCAGCAGCTTAGGGCAGTACAATGAGCAGTTCTTC
>NA|TRBJ2-7|NA|TRBV28
CASSFRRGTYEQYF
TGTGCCAGCAGCTTCCGCCGGGGGACCTACGAGCAGTACTTC
>NA|TRBJ1-1|NA|TRBV9
CASSAGANTEAFF
TGTGCCAGCAGCGCAGGGGCGAACACTGAAGCTTTCTTT
>TRBD1|TRBJ2-3|NA|TRBV27
CASSLGQGYTDTQYF
TGTGCCAGCAGTTTGGGACAGGGATACACAGATACGCAGTATTTT
>TRBD1|TRBJ1-2|NA|TRBV6-4
CASSDSTGGMGGYTF
TGTGCCAGCAGTGACTCGACAGGGGGTATGGGGGGCTACACCTTC
>NA|TRBJ2-2|once|TRBV7-9
CASRLAGAVKTGELFF
TGTGCCAGCAGACTCGCTGGGGCAGTGAAAACCGGGGAGCTGTTTTTT
>TRBD1|TRBJ2-3|NA|TRBV27
CASSAGTGAQYF
TGTGCCAGCAGTGCCGGGACAGGAGCGCAGTATTTT
>NA|TRBJ2-3|NA|TRBV4-3
CASSQLTKGTDTQYF
TGCGCCAGCAGCCAACTGACTAAGGGCACAGATACGCAGTATTTT
>TRBD2|TRBJ2-2|NA|TRBV10-2
CASSEAASGVFANTGELFF
TGCGCCAGCAGTGAGGCCGCTAGCGGGGTGTTCGCGAACACCGGGGAGCTGTTTTTT
>NA|TRBJ1-1|NA|TRBV5-1
CASSRGGGAEAFF
TGCGCCAGCAGCAGGGGCGGGGGAGCTGAAGCTTTCTTT
>NA|TRBJ2-7|NA|TRBV11-2
CASSPGSGPPYEQYF
TGTGCCAGCAGTCCGGGGAGCGGGCCCCCCTACGAGCAGTACTTC
>TRBD1|TRBJ1-1|once|TRBV14
CASSQRTGRNTEAEF
TGTGCCAGCAGCCAGCGGACAGGCAGGAACACTGAAGCTGAGTTT
>TRBD2|TRBJ2-7|NA|TRBV30
CAWSSGREPYYEQYF
TGTGCCTGGAGTAGCGGGAGGGAACCATACTACGAGCAGTACTTC
>TRBD2|TRBJ2-1|NA|TRBV27
CASSLMGLPENEQFF
TGTGCCAGCAGTTTGATGGGACTACCGGAAAATGAGCAGTTCTTC
>NA|TRBJ2-7|NA|TRBV6-6
CASSPGEGYSYEQYF
TGTGCCAGCAGCCCCGGGGAAGGTTACTCCTACGAGCAGTACTTC
>NA|TRBJ1-5|NA|TRBV30
CAWSRGFQPQHF
TGTGCCTGGAGTCGGGGGTTCCAGCCCCAGCATTTT
>TRBD2|TRBJ2-4|once|TRBV11-1
CASSPGAGGAVIQYF
TGTGCCAGCAGCCCAGGAGCGGGAGGGGCAGTCATTCAGTACTTC
>NA|TRBJ2-2|NA|TRBV30
CAWKHSGTGTGELFF
TGTGCCTGGAAACACAGCGGGACAGGCACCGGGGAGCTGTTTTTT
>TRBD1|TRBJ2-7|NA|TRBV5-1
CASSVGQGAYEQYF
TGCGCCAGCAGCGTCGGACAGGGGGCCTACGAGCAGTACTTC
>NA|TRBJ2-7|once|TRBV27
CASSFWPGDSYEQYF
TGTGCCAGCAGTTTCTGGCCGGGGGACTCCTACGAGCAGTACTTC
>TRBD1|TRBJ1-4|NA|TRBV18
CASQGDVSEKLFF
TGTGCCAGCCAGGGGGACGTGTCGGAAAAACTGTTTTTT
>TRBD1|TRBJ2-7|NA|TRBV14
CASSFSGQAYYEQYF
TGTGCCAGCAGCTTCTCGGGACAGGCCTACTACGAGCAGTACTTC
>NA|TRBJ1-5|NA|TRBV28
CASSPETIVGNQPQHF
TGTGCCAGCAGTCCCGAGACTATCGTGGGCAATCAGCCCCAGCATTTT
>NA|TRBJ2-2|NA|TRBV18
CASSPSGWGENTGELFF
TGTGCCAGCTCACCTAGTGGGTGGGGCGAGAACACCGGGGAGCTGTTTTTT
>TRBD1|TRBJ2-7|NA|TRBV5-8
CASSFGQGADEQYF
TGTGCCAGCAGCTTTGGGCAGGGGGCTGACGAGCAGTACTTC
>TRBD2|TRBJ2-3|NA|TRBV7-6
CASSSLGGESTDTQYF
TGTGCCAGCAGCTCCCTTGGGGGGGAAAGCACAGATACGCAGTATTTT
>NA|TRBJ1-1|NA|TRBV5-8
CASSPGDRQHTEAFF
TGTGCCAGCAGCCCCGGAGACAGGCAACACACTGAAGCTTTCTTT
>NA|TRBJ1-1|once|TRBV5-1
CASSLVRNTEAFF
TGCGCCAGCAGCTTGGTGAGAAACACTGAAGCTTTCTTT
>TRBD1|TRBJ2-3|NA|TRBV2
CASRGGRETDTQYF
TGTGCCAGCAGAGGGGGCCGAGAAACAGATACGCAGTATTTT
>TRBD2|TRBJ2-3|NA|TRBV6-6
CASRKRTSGTDTQYF
TGTGCCAGCAGGAAACGGACTAGCGGGACAGATACGCAGTATTTT
>TRBD1|TRBJ2-1|NA|TRBV6-5
CASSSDRANEQFF
TGTGCCAGCAGTTCCGACAGGGCAAACGAGCAGTTCTTC
>NA|TRBJ2-3|once|TRBV5-1
CASSPDYRDTQYF
TGCGCCAGCAGCCCGGACTACAGAGATACGCAGTATTTT
>NA|TRBJ2-7|NA|TRBV9
CASSVDGNPSYEQYF
TGTGCCAGCAGCGTAGATGGCAATCCCTCCTACGAGCAGTACTTC
>NA|TRBJ1-4|NA|TRBV6-4
CASSRQVNEKLFF
TGTGCCAGCAGTCGTCAGGTTAATGAAAAACTGTTTTTT
>TRBD2|TRBJ2-3|NA|TRBV27
CASSSWTSGSGTDTQYF
TGTGCCAGCAGTTCGTGGACTAGCGGGAGTGGCACAGATACGCAGTATTTT
>NA|TRBJ2-1|NA|TRBV30
CAWSVGGSSYNEQFF
TGTGCCTGGAGTGTAGGGGGAAGCTCCTACAATGAGCAGTTCTTC
>NA|TRBJ1-5|NA|TRBV2
CASSVRSLSNQPQHF
TGTGCCAGCAGTGTTCGGAGCCTCAGCAATCAGCCCCAGCATTTT
>TRBD1|TRBJ1-5|NA|TRBV6-1
CASSAGQGVGQPQHF
TGTGCCAGCAGCGCTGGACAGGGAGTAGGACAGCCCCAGCATTTT
>TRBD1|TRBJ2-6|NA|TRBV28
CASSSRDRGLGANVLTF
TGTGCCAGCAGTTCCCGGGACAGGGGGCTCGGGGCCAACGTCCTGACTTTC
>TRBD1|TRBJ1-1|NA|TRBV27
CASSPRTGVGTEAFF
TGTGCCAGCAGCCCCCGCACAGGGGTGGGCACTGAAGCTTTCTTT
>TRBD2|TRBJ2-3|NA|TRBV30
CAWGRTRGRADTQYF
TGTGCCTGGGGGAGGACTAGAGGTAGGGCAGATACGCAGTATTTT
>TRBD1|TRBJ1-2|NA|TRBV19
CASSIASDRDYGYTF
TGTGCCAGTAGTATAGCCAGTGACAGGGACTATGGCTACACCTTC
>NA|TRBJ1-1|NA|TRBV4-2
CASSQRGGQPYTEAFF
TGTGCCAGCAGCCAAAGAGGCGGACAGCCGTACACTGAAGCTTTCTTT
>TRBD2|TRBJ2-1|NA|TRBV9
CASSTGTSRNEQFF
TGTGCCAGCAGCACCGGGACTAGCCGCAATGAGCAGTTCTTC
>NA|TRBJ1-1|once|TRBV6-5
CASRTRSGGLTEAFF
TGTGCCAGCAGAACCCGGTCGGGGGGCCTTACTGAAGCTTTCTTT
>NA|TRBJ1-2|NA|TRBV30
CAWSRSSSGGYTF
TGTGCCTGGAGTCGGTCTTCTAGCGGTGGCTACACCTTC
>NA|TRBJ2-7|NA|TRBV2
CASSGRTARHEQYF
TGTGCCAGCAGTGGGCGGACTGCCCGCCACGAGCAGTACTTC